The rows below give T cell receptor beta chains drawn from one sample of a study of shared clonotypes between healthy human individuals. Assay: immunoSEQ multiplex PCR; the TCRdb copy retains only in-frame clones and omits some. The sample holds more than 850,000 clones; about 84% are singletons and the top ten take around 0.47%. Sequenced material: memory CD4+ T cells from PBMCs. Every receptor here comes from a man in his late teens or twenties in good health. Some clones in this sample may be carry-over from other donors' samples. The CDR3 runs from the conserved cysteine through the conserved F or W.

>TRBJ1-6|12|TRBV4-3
CASSQDSSPLHF
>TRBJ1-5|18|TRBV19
CASSIRETPNPGNQPQHF
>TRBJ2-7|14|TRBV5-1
CASSLDPRTYEQYF
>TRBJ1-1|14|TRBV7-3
CASSLGGRGTEAFF
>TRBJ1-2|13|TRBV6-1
CASSVDRNYGYTF
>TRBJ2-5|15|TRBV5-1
CASSSSSGSSETQYF
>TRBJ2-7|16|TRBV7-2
CASSSYRERAGYEQYF
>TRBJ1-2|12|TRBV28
CASRTGYYGYTF
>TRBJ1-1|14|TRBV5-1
CASGIQRANTEAFF
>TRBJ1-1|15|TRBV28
CASAGQGALKTEAFF
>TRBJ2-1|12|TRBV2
CASRDSYNEQFF
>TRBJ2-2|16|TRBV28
CASRTGSSANTGELFF
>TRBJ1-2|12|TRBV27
CASGWVNYGYTF
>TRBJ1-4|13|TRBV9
CASSVLVGEKLFF
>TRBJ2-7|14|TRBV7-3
CASSQDPGSYEQYF
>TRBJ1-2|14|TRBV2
CASSEPGLTDGYTF
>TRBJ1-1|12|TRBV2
CASSEYSFEAFF
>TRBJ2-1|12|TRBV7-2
CASSPKRDERFF
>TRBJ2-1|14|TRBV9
CASSVRTGDNEQFF
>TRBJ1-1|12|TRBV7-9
CASSRERTEAFF
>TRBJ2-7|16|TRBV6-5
CASSYGPASLLYEQYF
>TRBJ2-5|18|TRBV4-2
CASSQRGVLAGGQEAQYF
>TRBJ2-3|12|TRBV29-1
CSVESPGDTQYF
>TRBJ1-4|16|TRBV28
CASSSHESWTNEKLFF
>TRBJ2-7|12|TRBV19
CAAGSRSYEQYF
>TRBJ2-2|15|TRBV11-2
CASTYRDRRTGELFF
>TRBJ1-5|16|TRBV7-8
CASSPRGDRNDQPQHF
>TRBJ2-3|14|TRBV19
CASSWDRFTDTQYF
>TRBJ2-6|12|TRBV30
CARSTGANVLTF
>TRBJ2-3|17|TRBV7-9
CASSLFRGGVSTDTQYF
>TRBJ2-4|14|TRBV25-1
CASSKAGVENIQYF
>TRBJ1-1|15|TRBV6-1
CASSATGKSLTEAFF
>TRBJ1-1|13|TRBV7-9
CASSFDRDTEAFF
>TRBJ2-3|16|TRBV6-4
CASSELAGRVPDTQYF
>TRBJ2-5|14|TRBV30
CAWSVTGGAETQYF
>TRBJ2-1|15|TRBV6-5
CASSYSRYSYNEQFF
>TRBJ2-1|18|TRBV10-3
CAISKIGLAGATVNEQFF
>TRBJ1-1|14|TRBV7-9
CASSQGGTNTEAFF
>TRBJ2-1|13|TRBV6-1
CASRYRGDNEQFF
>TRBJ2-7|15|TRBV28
CASRWWEGRSYEQYF
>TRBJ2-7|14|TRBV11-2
CASSSRVQSYEQYF
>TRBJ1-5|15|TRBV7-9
CASSLGTMGAQPQHF
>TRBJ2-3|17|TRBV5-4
CASSPGGRDRSTDTQYF